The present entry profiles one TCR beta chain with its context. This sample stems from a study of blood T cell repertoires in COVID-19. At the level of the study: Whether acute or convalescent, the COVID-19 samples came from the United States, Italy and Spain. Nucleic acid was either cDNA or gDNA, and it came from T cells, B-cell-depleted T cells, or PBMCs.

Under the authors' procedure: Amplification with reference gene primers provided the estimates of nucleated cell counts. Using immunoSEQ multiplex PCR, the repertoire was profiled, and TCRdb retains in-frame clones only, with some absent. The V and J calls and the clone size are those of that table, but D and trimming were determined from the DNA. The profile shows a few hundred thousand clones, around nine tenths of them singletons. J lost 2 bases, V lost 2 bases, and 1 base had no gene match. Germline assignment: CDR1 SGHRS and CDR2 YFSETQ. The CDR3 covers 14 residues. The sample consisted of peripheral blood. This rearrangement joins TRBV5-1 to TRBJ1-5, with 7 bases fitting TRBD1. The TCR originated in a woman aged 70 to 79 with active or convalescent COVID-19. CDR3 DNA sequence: TGCGCCAGCAGCTTCGGGACAGGCAATCAGCCCCAGCATTTT. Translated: CASSFGTGNQPQHF.